Below, 14 T cell receptor beta chains from the same sample are listed, as sequenced in a study of preoperative IRX-2 immunotherapy in early breast cancer. Stated treatment: preoperative locoregional IRX-2 cytokine immunotherapy. Profiled with immunoSEQ multiplex PCR; TCRdb holds only in-frame clones, not every one. Here the sample spans around 29,000 clones, around 89% being singletons. Sampling was carried out from a patient treated with IRX-2 immunotherapy. All receptors derive from a human donor with breast cancer.

The rearrangement uses TRBV10-3 and TRBJ1-6; D is possibly TRBD1 (6 bases). Germline loops: CDR1 ENHRY, CDR2 SYGVKD. V lost 7 bases to trimming and J lost 1 base, with 8 bases between them. The CDR3 covers 14 residues. The CDR3 sequence is CAITQGSYNSPLHF. The CDR3 DNA follows: TGTGCCATCACCCAGGGGTCCTATAATTCACCCCTCCACTTT.

J is TRBJ2-1 and V is TRBV30, with 9 bases aligning to TRBD2. Germline CDR1 is GTSNPN and CDR2 is SVGIG (reference sequence). Losses at the gene ends were 4 bases for V and 9 bases for J; bases not matched to a gene: 13. The CDR3 has 15 amino acids. CDR3 in amino acids: CAWTRAGGFLREQFF. The CDR3 DNA reads TGTGCCTGGACGCGAGCGGGGGGTTTCCTCCGTGAGCAGTTCTTC.

This chain uses TRBV10-3 with TRBJ2-3, with unresolved D. Germline lookup yields CDR1 ENHRY and CDR2 SYGVKD. The CDR3 is made up of 13 amino acids. The V end lost 1 base, the J end lost 4 bases, and 6 bases lay between the germline ends. The CDR3 coding sequence is TGTGCCATCAGTGAGTTCATTGCAGATACGCAGTATTTT. It encodes CAISEFIADTQYF.

This clone has just one count. The CDR3, as DNA: TGTGCCAGCAGCTTGGGGGGACAGGACACCGGGGAGCTGTTTTTT. Translation gives CASSLGGQDTGELFF. This chain uses TRBV5-4 with TRBJ2-2, with 8 positions matching TRBD1. After removal of 0 bases from V and 3 bases from J, the junction contained 1 base not matched to a gene. Germline-derived CDR1 and CDR2 are SGHNT and YYREEE (reference sequence). This CDR3 is built from 15 residues. The whole variable domain, remainder taken from reference TRBV5-4 and TRBJ2-2, is ETGVTQSPTHLIKTRGQQVTLRCSSQSGHNTVSWYQQALGQGPQFIFQYYREEENGRGNFPPRFSGLQFPNYSSELNVNALELDDSALYLCASSLGGQDTGELFFGEGSRLTVL.

This chain links TRBV6-1 with TRBJ2-7; D unresolved. The CDR3 runs to 17 residues. Trimming took 2 bases from V and 7 from J, leaving 24 bases between them. Germline V gene lookup returns CDR1 MNHNS and CDR2 SASEGT. The CDR3 is CASSETWPFGPPREQYF. CDR3 coding DNA: TGTGCCAGCAGTGAAACGTGGCCTTTCGGGCCTCCTAGGGAGCAGTACTTC.

The rearrangement joins TRBV11-2 to TRBJ2-3, with 7 bases fitting TRBD2. The germline V gene encodes CDR1 SGHAT and CDR2 FQNNGV. This CDR3 is 18 amino acids long. The J segment lost 2 bases and the V segment lost 6 bases, leaving 17 bases of the junction unmatched. The CDR3 DNA reads TGTGCCAGCAGGACACCCACCCGTGGCGGGAGCCTCACAGATACGCAGTATTTT. Protein product: CASRTPTRGGSLTDTQYF.

Worth noting for this clone: This same CDR3 is encoded by further DNA sequences in the sample. V and J are TRBV2 and TRBJ2-7; the D gene is possibly TRBD2 (5 bases). This CDR3 is built from 11 residues. The V gene lost 5 bases and the J gene lost 7 bases, with 9 bases spanning the gap. The germline gives CDR1 SNHLY, CDR2 FYNNEI. The CDR3 bases are TGTGCCAGCAGTTCGAGGGTAGAGCAGTACTTC. This codes for CASSSRVEQYF.

The V gene is TRBV4-3, the J gene TRBJ1-2; tentatively, D is TRBD1 (5 bases). The CDR3 has 13 residues. The germline gives CDR1 LGHNA, CDR2 YSLEER. The germline V and J ends were trimmed by 4 bases and 4 bases, with 10 bases remaining between them. CDR3 in DNA: TGCGCCAGCAGCCCCCCAGGGTCCTATGGCTACACCTTC. Encoded protein: CASSPPGSYGYTF.

The chain recombines TRBV5-6 with TRBJ2-1, with 10 bases matching TRBD1. With V trimmed by 2 bases and J by 6 bases, 8 bases remained unmatched. This CDR3 is built from 16 residues. Germline V lookup: CDR1 SGHDT, CDR2 YYEEEE. In nucleotides, the CDR3 is TGTGCCAGCAGCTTAACTGGGACAGGGGTCTCCAATGAGCAGTTCTTC. Translated, it gives CASSLTGTGVSNEQFF.

This chain links TRBV21-1 with TRBJ1-3. TRBV21-1 is flagged as a pseudogene. The CDR3 contains 13 residues. The CDR3 loop is CASSPSEEHTIYF. CDR3 bases: TGTGCCAGCAGCCCCTCCGAGGAACACACCATATATTTT.

The chain combines TRBV9 with TRBJ2-2; D remains ambiguous. CDR1 and CDR2 (germline): SGDLS, YYNGEE. V was clipped by 0 bases and J by 7 bases, with 1 base between them. This CDR3 has 11 amino acids. The CDR3 sequence is CASSVGGELFF. CDR3 DNA sequence: TGTGCCAGCAGCGTAGGCGGGGAGCTGTTTTTT.

The chain has TRBV7-9 and TRBJ2-5, with D perhaps TRBD2 (6 bases). The germline V gene has CDR1 SEHNR and CDR2 FQNEAQ (reference sequence). The V end lost 5 bases, the J end lost 14 bases, and 15 bases lay between the germline ends. The CDR3 sequence is 11 residues long. In DNA form, the CDR3 reads TGTGCCAGCAGCGCCGCCGGGACTCGATACTTC. Translated: CASSAAGTRYF.

The rearrangement links TRBV7-2 to TRBJ2-3, with 11 bases identical to TRBD2. With 4 bases clipped from V and 3 bases from J, the junction kept 6 bases outside the gene matches. Germline V gives CDR1 SGHTA, CDR2 FQGNSA. This CDR3 has 16 residues. CDR3 coding DNA: TGTGCCAGCAGCTCGGGACGGACTAGCGGGACAGATACGCAGTATTTT. Amino acids: CASSSGRTSGTDTQYF.

The chain links TRBV5-4 to TRBJ2-3; D might be TRBD1 (5 bases). The CDR3 covers 14 residues. Looked up from germline, CDR1 is SGHNT and CDR2 is YYREEE (reference sequence). V lost 4 bases and J 2 bases, leaving 11 bases between the germline ends. The CDR3 spells CASSRSGNTDTQYF. CDR3 sequence (DNA): TGTGCCAGCAGCCGCTCAGGGAACACAGATACGCAGTATTTT.